This T cell receptor beta chain was recorded in a study of cytomegalovirus exposure and HLA in healthy donors (dated by TCRdb to about 2017). Describing the broader study: An earlier analysis of approximately 600 of the donors reported 250 to 300 Gb of sequence data and some 120 million unique TCR beta sequences from roughly 180 million T cells. About 280 gigabases of sequencing data and approximately 93 million unique TCR sequences were included in an early release covering about 600 HLA-typed donors. Of the roughly 400 genotyped donors, around 81% fell in the genetic ancestry cluster associated with self-reported Caucasian donors. The aim of the study was to test whether cataloging public T cell receptors could identify signatures of past pathogen exposure. The T cell repertoires of some 670 subjects were profiled by immunosequencing and related to cytomegalovirus serostatus. In addition to the first cohort of several hundred subjects, a separate validation cohort of approximately 130 different subjects was used. To predict cytomegalovirus infection status, the study combined high-throughput TCR immunosequencing, statistical association of individual TCRs with disease status, and machine learning. In a later analysis, previously published TCR beta repertoires from 666 donors were re-analyzed and high-resolution HLA genotyping was added so that TCR occurrence patterns could be studied. Rather than using new phenotypic data, the later analysis identified candidate immune exposures from TCR beta sequences and from how often those sequences occurred across donors. In an earlier analysis of over 550 of the donors, high-throughput TCR beta sequencing was used to judge whether each TCR beta V gene segment behaved as functional or pseudogenic. Alongside the repertoire data, information on donor age, sex, ethnicity and CMV serostatus was compiled. Genome-wide SNP genotypes for about three fifths of the 666 donors were used in a later genetic analysis, which treated that subset as a discovery cohort. All discovery cohort repertoires had been generated using a single sequencing platform. HLA typing covered class I and class II loci at four-digit resolution. Typing coverage varied by locus: about 629-640 donors for A, B, C, DRB1 and DQB1; approximately 500 for DQA1; approximately 610 for DPA1; some 470 for DPB1. Roughly 5 DR-DQ haplotypes were handled as single units for association and clustering, since linkage in the cohort was strong. Among about 410 genotyped donors of the cohort, an average of approximately 220,000 unique TCR beta nucleotide sequences was sequenced per donor, of which approximately 19% were non-productive.

As regards this clone: Its antigen target is currently unknown. No much larger clonotype is one base removed from it; base qualities were not supplied.

Libraries were prepared through the immunoSEQ multiplex PCR assay. The multiplex PCR relied on a mix of 60 forward primers for TCR Vbeta segments and 13 reverse primers for TCR Jbeta segments. The CDR3 region of rearranged TCR beta genes was amplified from genomic DNA by a multiplex PCR assay. On the Illumina HiSeq System, the amplified TCR beta libraries were sequenced as 87-base-pair reads. Concerning the study's data processing: Across the roughly 600 repertoires, a later analysis counted some 81 million unique TCR beta chains, some 11 million of which were shared by at least two donors. A nearest-neighbor algorithm error-corrected the raw reads and collapsed the reads into unique sequences, merging closely related sequences to remove PCR and sequencing errors. V, D and J gene segments were assigned by aligning CDR3 sequences to IMGT reference sequences. Each retained sequence needed at least a six-nucleotide match to both a V gene segment and a J gene segment. Rearrangements were classified as productive when the CDR3 lacked stop codons and remained in frame with V and J, and all other rearrangements were classified as non-productive. Following IMGT convention, CDR3 was defined as the stretch from the second conserved V-encoded cysteine up to the conserved J-encoded phenylalanine. Sequences without an unambiguous match to a single V gene segment were excluded from the earlier analysis of about 630 of the donors. An earlier analysis of around 600 of the donors classified V segments as functional when productive rearrangements were above 56.7% and as segregating when the standard deviation between donors was above 5%. A statistical classification framework was built for diagnosing cytomegalovirus status from the catalog of TCR beta chain sequences. A later analysis assigned V and J genes by comparing TCR nucleotide sequences with IMGT/GENE-DB human TR gene sequences. A later analysis assigned CDR3 sequences and most-parsimonious VDJ recombination scenarios with the TCRdist pipeline. In a later analysis, every TCR beta chain was defined by the combination of its CDR3 amino acid sequence and its V-gene family, and reads without a unique V-gene family were dropped. To address suspected cross-contamination and a sequencing artifact, a later analysis removed approximately 600 highly shared, low-generation-probability nucleotide sequences. For each public chain, a later analysis derived a clonal expansion index from normalized ranks of inferred template counts within each repertoire. In a later analysis, generation probabilities were computed using a VDJ recombination model fitted to out-of-frame rearrangements, and the results were checked against IGoR. A later analysis scored TCR-TCR, TCR-HLA and TCR-CMV co-occurrence with hypergeometric tests, applying a repertoire-size bias correction to TCR pairs. A later analysis estimated false discovery rates by permuting HLA or CMV assignments 20 times. In a later analysis, co-occurring TCRs were grouped with DBSCAN, and TCRdist sequence similarity was added when clustering was performed within HLA-allele-positive subsets. Repertoires with fewer than 30,000 or more than 120,000 public chains were left out of co-occurrence clustering, as were roughly five repertoires with anomalous nucleotide sharing. As stored in TCRdb, this immuneACCESS dataset retains in-frame rearrangements with V and J assigned. A fraction of the clones does not appear; measured against another copy, unresolved V genes explain less than half of the discrepancy, and the remainder lacks a known reason. V, J and clone size are taken as reported in that table, and D and trimming were inferred from the DNA itself. The sample table lists some 140,000 clones, roughly 71% of them with a count of one. The top ten constitute around 1.3% of the sample.

Paper-wide results and their limitations: The classifier was reported to diagnose cytomegalovirus status with high specificity and sensitivity in both the original and validation cohorts. A later genetic analysis reported fewer N-insertions in productive TCRs among donors in an Asian-associated ancestry cluster than the roughly 700-donor mean. When HLA alleles, especially DR and DQ, strongly co-occurred, attributing TCR associations to individual alleles was difficult. In vitro tests confirmed that a few of the cytomegalovirus-associated TCR beta chains recognize cytomegalovirus antigens. CMV serostatus was the only immune exposure information available for the cohort. In a later analysis, the rate of TCR association differed among HLA loci, with DRB1 alleles having the most associated TCRs and HLA-C alleles having the fewest. An association between a missense DCLRE1C variant and V-gene and J-gene trimming of TCR beta chains was found in a later genetic analysis and replicated in an independent cohort. The authors suggested that the approach could potentially be extended to other disease states and immunological phenotypes. A later analysis reported that several top co-occurrence clusters appeared linked to parvovirus B19, influenza, CMV and Epstein-Barr virus. A further reported finding was that TCR beta sequences accurately predicted the HLA-A and HLA-B alleles for most subjects in the first cohort. The sequencing pipeline was judged likely to have produced a cluster of highly shared sequence variants as a technical artifact. The 87-base-pair reads could not distinguish some IMGT-functional V segments, including TRBV6-2 and TRBV6-3, so those segments were excluded. At a false discovery rate of 0.05, a later analysis linked about 16,000 TCR beta sequences to specific HLA alleles. The study listed 150 to 200 TCR beta chains as associated with cytomegalovirus. Because some donors lacked HLA typing at each locus, the association tests relied only on the typed subset. Most CMV-associated TCR beta chains appeared to be HLA-restricted in a later analysis, and the HLA associations seemed to be driven largely by CMV exposure. Most TCR sequences were seen in very few donors, while some public TCRs were found in many individuals. Sequencing depth was assumed to be roughly uniform across donors in the presence/absence analyses, though that assumption may not hold. The earlier analysis of 587 of the donors excluded roughly 16 rarely observed V segments, including chromosome 9 orphons, because counts were too low. A later analysis found that HLA-associated TCR beta chains were more clonally expanded and had lower generation probabilities than equally common non-associated chains. Correlated functional status among segregating V segments might reflect linkage disequilibrium, but an unknown experimental factor could not be ruled out. An earlier analysis of around 540 of the donors showed that most TCR beta V segments appeared in productive rearrangements either about 90% or about 30% of the time, which broadly matched IMGT annotations. Only TCR beta chains were sequenced in this cohort, and the absence of alpha or paired-chain data limited detectable features.

The cohort consisted of 650 to 700 healthy bone marrow donors. At the time of sampling, all cohort members were nominally healthy, though unrecorded immune exposures were likely present. The donor tested CMV seronegative, placing the donor among the roughly 350 seronegative members of the cohort. Every donor gave a peripheral blood sample, and the peripheral blood mononuclear cells from that sample were used for TCR beta sequencing. Genomic DNA extraction from the blood cell samples was performed with the Qiagen DNeasy Blood Extraction Kit. CDR1 and CDR2, looked up from the germline V gene, are SGHTA and FQGNSA. The CDR3 holds 13 amino acids from the cysteine to the phenylalanine. The retained sequence is limited to the CDR3, 39 bases, with the frame set at the first base. The V end loses 4 bases and the J end loses 6 bases, and a stretch of 7 bases separates them.

Here the chain combines TRBV7-2 and TRBJ1-6; a confident D gene designation cannot be given. Sequencing was performed on PBMCs. This TCR derives from a woman in her thirties or forties in good health and CMV-seronegative. The CDR3 reads as follows: CASSSRANSPLHF. The DNA reads as follows: TGTGCCAGCAGCTCCCGAGCTAATTCACCCCTCCACTTT.